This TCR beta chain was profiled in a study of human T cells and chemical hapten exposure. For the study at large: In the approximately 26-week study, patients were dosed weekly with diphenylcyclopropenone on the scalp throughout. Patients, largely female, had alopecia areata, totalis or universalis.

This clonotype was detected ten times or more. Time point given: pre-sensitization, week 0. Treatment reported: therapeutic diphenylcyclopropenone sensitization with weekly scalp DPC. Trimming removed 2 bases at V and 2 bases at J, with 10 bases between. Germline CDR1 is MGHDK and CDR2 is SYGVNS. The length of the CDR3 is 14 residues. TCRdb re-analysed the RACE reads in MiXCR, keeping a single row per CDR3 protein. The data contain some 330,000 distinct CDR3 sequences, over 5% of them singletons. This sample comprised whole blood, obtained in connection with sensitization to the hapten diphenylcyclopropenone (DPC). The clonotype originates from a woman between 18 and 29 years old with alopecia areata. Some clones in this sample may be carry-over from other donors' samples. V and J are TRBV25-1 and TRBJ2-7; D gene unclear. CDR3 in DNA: TGTGCCAGCAGTGAACGTAGCAGTACCTACGAGCAGTACTTC. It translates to CASSERSSTYEQYF.